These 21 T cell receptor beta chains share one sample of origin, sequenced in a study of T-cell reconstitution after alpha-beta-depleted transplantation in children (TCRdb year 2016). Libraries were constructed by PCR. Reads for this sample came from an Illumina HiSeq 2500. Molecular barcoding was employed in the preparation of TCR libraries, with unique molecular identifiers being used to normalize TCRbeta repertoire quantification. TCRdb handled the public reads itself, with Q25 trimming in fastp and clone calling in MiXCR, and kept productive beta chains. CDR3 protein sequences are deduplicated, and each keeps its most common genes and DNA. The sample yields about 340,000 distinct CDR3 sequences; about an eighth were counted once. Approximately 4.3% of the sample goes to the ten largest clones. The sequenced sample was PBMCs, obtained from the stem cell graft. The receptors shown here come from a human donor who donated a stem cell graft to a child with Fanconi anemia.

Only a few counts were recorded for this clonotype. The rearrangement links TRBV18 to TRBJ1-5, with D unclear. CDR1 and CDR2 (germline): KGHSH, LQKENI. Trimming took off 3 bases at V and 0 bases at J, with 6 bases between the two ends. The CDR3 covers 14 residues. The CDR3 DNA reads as TGTGCCAGCTCACCGCCAGGTAGCAATCAGCCCCAGCATTTT. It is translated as CASSPPGSNQPQHF.

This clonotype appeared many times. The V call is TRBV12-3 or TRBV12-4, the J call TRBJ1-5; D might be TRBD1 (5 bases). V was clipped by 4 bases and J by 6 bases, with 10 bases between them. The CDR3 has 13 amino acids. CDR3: CASSSQDGQPQHF. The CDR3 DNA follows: TGTGCCAGCAGTTCACAGGACGGTCAGCCCCAGCATTTT.

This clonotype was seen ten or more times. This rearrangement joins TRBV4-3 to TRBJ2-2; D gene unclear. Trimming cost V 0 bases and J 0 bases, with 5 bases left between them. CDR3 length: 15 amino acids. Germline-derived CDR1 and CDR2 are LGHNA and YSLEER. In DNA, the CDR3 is TGCGCCAGCAGCCAAGATGGGACGAACACCGGGGAGCTGTTTTTT. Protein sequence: CASSQDGTNTGELFF.

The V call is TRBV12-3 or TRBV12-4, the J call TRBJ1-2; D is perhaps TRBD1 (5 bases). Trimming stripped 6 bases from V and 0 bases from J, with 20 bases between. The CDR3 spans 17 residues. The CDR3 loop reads CASRPEGAERANYGYTF. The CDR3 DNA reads TGTGCCAGCAGGCCTGAAGGGGCGGAAAGGGCTAACTATGGCTACACCTTC.

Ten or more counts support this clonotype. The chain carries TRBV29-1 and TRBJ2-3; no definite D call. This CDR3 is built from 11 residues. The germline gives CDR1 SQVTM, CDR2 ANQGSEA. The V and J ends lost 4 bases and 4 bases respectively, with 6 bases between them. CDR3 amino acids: CSVATSDTQYF. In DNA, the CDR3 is TGCAGCGTTGCGACATCAGATACGCAGTATTTT.

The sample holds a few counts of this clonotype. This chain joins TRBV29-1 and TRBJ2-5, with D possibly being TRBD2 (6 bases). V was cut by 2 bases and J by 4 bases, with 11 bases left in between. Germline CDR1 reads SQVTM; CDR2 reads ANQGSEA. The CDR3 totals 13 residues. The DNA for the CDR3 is TGCAGCGTTGAAAAGGAGGGGTCAGAGACCCAGTACTTC. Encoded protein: CSVEKEGSETQYF.

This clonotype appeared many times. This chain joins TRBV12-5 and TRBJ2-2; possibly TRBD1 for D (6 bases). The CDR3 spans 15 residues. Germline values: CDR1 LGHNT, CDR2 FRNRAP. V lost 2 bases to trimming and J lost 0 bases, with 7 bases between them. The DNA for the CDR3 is TGTGCTAGTGGTTTGTGGACAGCGAACACCGGGGAGCTGTTTTTT. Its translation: CASGLWTANTGELFF. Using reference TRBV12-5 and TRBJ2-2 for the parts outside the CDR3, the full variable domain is DARVTQTPRHKVTEMGQEVTMRCQPILGHNTVFWYRQTMMQGLELLAYFRNRAPLDDSGMPKDRFSAEMPDATLATLKIQPSEPRDSAVYFCASGLWTANTGELFFGEGSRLTVL.

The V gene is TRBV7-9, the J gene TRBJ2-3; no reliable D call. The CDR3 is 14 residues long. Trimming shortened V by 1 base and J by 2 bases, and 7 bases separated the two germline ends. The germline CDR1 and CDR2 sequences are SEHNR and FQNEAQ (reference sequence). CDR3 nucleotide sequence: TGTGCCAGCAGCTTAGAAGGTCACACAGATACGCAGTATTTT. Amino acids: CASSLEGHTDTQYF.

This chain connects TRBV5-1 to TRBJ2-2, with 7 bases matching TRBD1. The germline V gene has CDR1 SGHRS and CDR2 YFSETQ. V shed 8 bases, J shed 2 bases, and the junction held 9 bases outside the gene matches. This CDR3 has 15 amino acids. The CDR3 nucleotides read TGCGCCAGTAAAGCCGGGACAGTCAACACCGGGGAGCTGTTTTTT. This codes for CASKAGTVNTGELFF.

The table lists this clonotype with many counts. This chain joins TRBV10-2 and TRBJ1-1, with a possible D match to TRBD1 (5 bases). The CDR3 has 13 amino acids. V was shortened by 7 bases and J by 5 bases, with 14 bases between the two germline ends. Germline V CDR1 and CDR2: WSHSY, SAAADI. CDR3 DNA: TGCGCCAGCAAAACGAGGGGCCGGACTGAAGCTTTCTTT. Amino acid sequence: CASKTRGRTEAFF.

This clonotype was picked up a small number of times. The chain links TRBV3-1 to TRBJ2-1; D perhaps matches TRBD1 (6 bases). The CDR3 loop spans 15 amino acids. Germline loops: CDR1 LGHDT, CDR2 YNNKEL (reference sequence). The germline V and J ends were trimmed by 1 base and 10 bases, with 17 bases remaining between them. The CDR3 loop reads CASSQVLSGVGEQFF. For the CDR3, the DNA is TGTGCCAGCAGCCAAGTTTTGTCAGGGGTCGGCGAGCAGTTCTTC.

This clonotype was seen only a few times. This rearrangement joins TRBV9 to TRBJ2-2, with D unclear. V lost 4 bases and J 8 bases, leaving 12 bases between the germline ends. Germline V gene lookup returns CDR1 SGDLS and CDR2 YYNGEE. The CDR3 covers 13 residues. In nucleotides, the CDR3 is TGTGCCAGCAGCCGAACATTCAGGGGGGAGCTGTTTTTT. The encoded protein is CASSRTFRGELFF.

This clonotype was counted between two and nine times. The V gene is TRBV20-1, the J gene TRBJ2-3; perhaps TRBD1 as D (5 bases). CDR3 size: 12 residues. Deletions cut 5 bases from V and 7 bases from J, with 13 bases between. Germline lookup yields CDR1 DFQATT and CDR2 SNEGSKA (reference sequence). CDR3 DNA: TGCAGTGCTGGTGGGGCAGGGAATACGCAGTATTTT. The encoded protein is CSAGGAGNTQYF.

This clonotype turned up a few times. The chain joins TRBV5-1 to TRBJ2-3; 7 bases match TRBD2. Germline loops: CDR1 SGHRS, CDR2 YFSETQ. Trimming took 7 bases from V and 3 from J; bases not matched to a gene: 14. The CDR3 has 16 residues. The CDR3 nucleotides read TGCGCCAGCGCTCCGTTGGGTCGCGGGGGAACAGATACGCAGTATTTT. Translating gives CASAPLGRGGTDTQYF.

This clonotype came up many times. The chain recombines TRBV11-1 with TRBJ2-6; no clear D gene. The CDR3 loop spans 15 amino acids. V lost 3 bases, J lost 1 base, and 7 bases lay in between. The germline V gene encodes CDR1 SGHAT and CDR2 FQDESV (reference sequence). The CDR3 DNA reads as TGTGCCAGCAGCTTCATAGGGTCTGGGGCCAACGTCCTGACTTTC. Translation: CASSFIGSGANVLTF.

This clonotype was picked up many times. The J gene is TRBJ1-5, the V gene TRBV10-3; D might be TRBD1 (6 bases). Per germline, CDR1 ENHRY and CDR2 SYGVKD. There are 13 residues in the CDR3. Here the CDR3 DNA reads TGTGCTATAGGGGGGGGAGACAATCAGCCCCAGCATTTT. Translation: CAIGGGDNQPQHF.

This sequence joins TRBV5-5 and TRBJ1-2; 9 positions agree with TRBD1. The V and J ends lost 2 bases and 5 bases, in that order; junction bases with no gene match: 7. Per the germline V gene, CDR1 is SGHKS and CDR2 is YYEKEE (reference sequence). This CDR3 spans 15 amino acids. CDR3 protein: CASSFQGDRVYGYTF. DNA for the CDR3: TGTGCCAGCAGCTTCCAAGGGGACAGGGTGTATGGCTACACCTTC.

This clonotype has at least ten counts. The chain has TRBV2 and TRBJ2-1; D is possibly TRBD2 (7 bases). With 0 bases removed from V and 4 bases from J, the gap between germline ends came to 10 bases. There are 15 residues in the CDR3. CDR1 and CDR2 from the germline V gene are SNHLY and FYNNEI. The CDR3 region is CASSEAAGTYNEQFF. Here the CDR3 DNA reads TGTGCCAGCAGTGAAGCAGCGGGGACATACAATGAGCAGTTCTTC.

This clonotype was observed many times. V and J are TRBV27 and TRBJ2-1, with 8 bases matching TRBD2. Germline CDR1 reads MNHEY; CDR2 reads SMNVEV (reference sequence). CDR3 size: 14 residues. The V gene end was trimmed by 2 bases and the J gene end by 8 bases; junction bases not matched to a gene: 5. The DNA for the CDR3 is TGTGCCAGCAGTTTACTCGGGGGGGCTGATGAGCAGTTCTTC. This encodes CASSLLGGADEQFF.

CDR3 loop: CASKASGGSTDTQYF. CDR3 in DNA: TGTGCCAGCAAGGCTAGCGGGGGGAGCACAGATACGCAGTATTTT. The V call is TRBV2, the J call TRBJ2-3, with TRBD2 identical over 11 bases. CDR3 length: 15 amino acids. Trimming took 7 bases from V and 0 from J; bases not matched to a gene: 3. From germline, CDR1 is SNHLY and CDR2 FYNNEI. Together with reference TRBV2 and TRBJ2-3, the CDR3 gives the full variable domain: EPEVTQTPSHQVTQMGQEVILRCVPISNHLYFYWYRQILGQKVEFLVSFYNNEISEKSEIFDDQFSVERPDGSNFTLKIRSTKLEDSAMYFCASKASGGSTDTQYFGPGTRLTVL.

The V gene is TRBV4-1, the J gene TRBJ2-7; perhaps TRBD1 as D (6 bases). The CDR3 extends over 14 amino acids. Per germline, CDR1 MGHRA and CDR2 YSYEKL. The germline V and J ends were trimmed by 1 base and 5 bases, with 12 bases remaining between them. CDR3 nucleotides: TGCGCCAGCAGCCAAGGCGATTGGGACAACGAGCAGTACTTC. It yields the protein CASSQGDWDNEQYF.